This T cell receptor beta chain was recorded in a study of blood T cell repertoires in COVID-19. At the level of the study: T cells, B-cell-depleted T cells, or PBMCs provided the cDNA or gDNA that served as material.

The assay was immunoSEQ multiplex PCR, and TCRdb's table has in-frame clones only and misses some. This table has fewer than 150,000 clones, approximately 86% appearing once. This CDR3 has 15 residues. Trimming removed 5 bases at V and 7 bases at J, with 20 bases between. Germline lookup yields CDR1 SEHNR and CDR2 FQNEAQ (reference sequence). Sequencing input: peripheral blood. The V and J genes are TRBV7-9 and TRBJ1-2; the D is unclear. The receptor was derived from a woman aged 45-65 years who had recovered from COVID-19. This CDR3 reads CASSPSVAPRGGYTF. The CDR3 DNA follows: TGTGCCAGCAGCCCCTCCGTGGCGCCCAGAGGTGGCTACACCTTC.